This is a list of T cell receptor beta chains from one sample in a study of human T cells and chemical hapten exposure. TCRdb analysed the RACE reads with MiXCR anew, one entry per CDR3 protein. The table records fewer than 60,000 distinct CDR3 sequences, about a tenth of them present only once. The sequencing used whole blood, collected in connection with sensitization to the hapten diphenylcyclopropenone (DPC). These receptors all stem from a woman aged 45-65 years with alopecia areata. Some clones in this sample may be carry-over from other donors' samples. The CDR3 runs from the conserved cysteine through the conserved F or W. D genes are given only for firm matches. Expanded clones are given a class, and other clones once, few, many or no size at all.

V: TRBV7-2; size: few; J: TRBJ2-5; D: NA; CDR3: CASSLGRKETQYF; DNA: TGTGCCAGCAGCTTAGGCAGAAAAGAGACCCAGTACTTC
V: TRBV12-3/TRBV12-4; size: many; J: TRBJ2-1; D: TRBD1; CDR3: CASSEGQGADEQFF; DNA: TGTGCCAGCAGCGAAGGACAGGGGGCAGATGAGCAGTTCTTC
V: TRBV7-8; size: many; J: TRBJ2-1; D: TRBD2; CDR3: CASSSRGSGYNEQFF; DNA: TGTGCCAGCAGCTCCCGCGGGAGCGGGTACAATGAGCAGTTCTTC
V: TRBV11-2; size: NA; J: TRBJ2-1; D: NA; CDR3: CASSPPSSYNEQFF; DNA: TGTGCCAGCAGCCCGCCATCCTCCTACAATGAGCAGTTCTTC
V: TRBV29-1; size: once; J: TRBJ1-4; D: TRBD1; CDR3: CSVWDRGYEKLFF; DNA: TGCAGCGTATGGGACAGGGGTTATGAAAAACTGTTTTTT
V: TRBV29-1; size: many; J: TRBJ1-1; D: NA; CDR3: CSVEGIEAFF; DNA: TGCAGCGTTGAAGGTATTGAAGCTTTCTTT
V: TRBV3-1; size: many; J: TRBJ1-4; D: NA; CDR3: CASSQLGEKLFF; DNA: TGTGCCAGCAGCCAGCTAGGAGAAAAACTGTTTTTT
V: TRBV29-1; size: many; J: TRBJ2-1; D: NA; CDR3: CSVASGLSNEQFF; DNA: TGCAGCGTTGCCTCCGGTCTATCCAATGAGCAGTTCTTC
V: TRBV28; size: NA; J: TRBJ1-1; D: NA; CDR3: CASSLRSEAFF; DNA: TGTGCCAGCAGTTTGAGATCTGAAGCTTTCTTT
V: TRBV7-2; size: many; J: TRBJ2-1; D: NA; CDR3: CASSPQGRGGNEQFF; DNA: TGTGCCAGCAGCCCGCAGGGGAGGGGAGGCAATGAGCAGTTCTTC
V: TRBV6-6; size: many; J: TRBJ2-1; D: NA; CDR3: CASSYGEIYLF; DNA: TGTGCCAGCAGTTACGGAGAGATCTATTTATTC
V: TRBV27; size: many; J: TRBJ1-5; D: NA; CDR3: CASSSAGRQPQHF; DNA: TGTGCCAGCAGTTCTGCAGGGCGGCAGCCCCAGCATTTT
V: TRBV29-1; size: few; J: TRBJ2-1; D: NA; CDR3: CSVGNYNEQFF; DNA: TGCAGCGTTGGCAACTACAATGAGCAGTTCTTC
V: TRBV12-3/TRBV12-4; size: many; J: TRBJ1-1; D: NA; CDR3: CASRQFQGRDTEAFF; DNA: TGTGCCAGCAGACAATTCCAAGGACGTGACACTGAAGCTTTCTTT
V: TRBV27; size: many; J: TRBJ2-1; D: TRBD2; CDR3: CASSDFTGGSSYNEQFF; DNA: TGTGCCAGCTCCGACTTCACAGGCGGGAGCTCCTACAATGAGCAGTTCTTC
V: TRBV5-1; size: many; J: TRBJ2-1; D: TRBD2; CDR3: CASSLSLAGESEQFF; DNA: TGCGCCAGCAGCTTGAGTCTAGCGGGAGAGTCTGAGCAGTTCTTC
V: TRBV12-3/TRBV12-4; size: NA; J: TRBJ1-4; D: NA; CDR3: CASSTMGASEKLFF; DNA: TGTGCCAGCAGTACCATGGGGGCGAGTGAAAAACTGTTTTTT
V: TRBV20-1; size: many; J: TRBJ2-1; D: NA; CDR3: CSASRGGTNEQFF; DNA: TGCAGTGCTAGCCGAGGGGGTACCAATGAGCAGTTCTTC
V: TRBV20-1; size: NA; J: TRBJ1-2; D: NA; CDR3: CSARTGADYGYTF; DNA: TGCAGTGCTAGGACAGGAGCTGACTATGGCTACACCTTC
V: TRBV29-1; size: NA; J: TRBJ1-5; D: TRBD1; CDR3: CSARQGLNSNQPQHF; DNA: TGCAGCGCCCGACAGGGATTGAATAGCAATCAGCCCCAGCATTTT
V: TRBV5-1; size: many; J: TRBJ2-7; D: TRBD2; CDR3: CASSSHTGPREGYEQYF; DNA: TGCGCCAGCAGCTCCCACACCGGGCCTCGGGAGGGGTACGAGCAGTACTTC
V: TRBV20-1; size: many; J: TRBJ2-7; D: TRBD1; CDR3: CSARVGTGGYEQYF; DNA: TGCAGTGCTAGAGTCGGGACAGGGGGCTACGAGCAGTACTTC
V: TRBV29-1; size: NA; J: TRBJ1-2; D: NA; CDR3: CSAASDSLGGYGYTF; DNA: TGCAGCGCAGCTTCTGACAGCCTCGGCGGCTATGGCTACACCTTC
V: TRBV28; size: NA; J: TRBJ1-2; D: NA; CDR3: CASSFFHNYGYTF; DNA: TGTGCCAGCAGTTTCTTCCATAACTATGGCTACACCTTC
V: TRBV11-2; size: many; J: TRBJ2-5; D: TRBD1; CDR3: CASRPDRGLRETQYF; DNA: TGTGCCAGCAGACCTGACAGGGGGCTCCGAGAGACCCAGTACTTC
V: TRBV3-1; size: NA; J: TRBJ2-2; D: NA; CDR3: CASSQNTNTGELFF; DNA: TGTGCCAGCAGCCAAAACACTAACACCGGGGAGCTGTTTTTT
V: TRBV7-2; size: NA; J: TRBJ1-5; D: NA; CDR3: CASSLKVVGDQPQHF; DNA: TGTGCCAGCAGCTTAAAGGTGGTCGGGGATCAGCCCCAGCATTTT
V: TRBV28; size: NA; J: TRBJ1-2; D: NA; CDR3: CATLLSGALKVYTF; DNA: TGTGCCACACTTCTCTCCGGGGCCCTCAAGGTCTACACCTTC
V: TRBV21-1; size: many; J: TRBJ2-2; D: NA; CDR3: CASSYLRGGLNTGELFF; DNA: TGTGCCAGCAGCTACCTCAGGGGAGGCCTGAACACCGGGGAGCTGTTTTTT
V: TRBV19; size: many; J: TRBJ2-7; D: TRBD2; CDR3: CASSKQREHYEQYF; DNA: TGTGCCAGTAGTAAGCAGCGGGAACACTACGAGCAGTACTTC
V: TRBV9; size: many; J: TRBJ2-2; D: NA; CDR3: CASSVVGGGGKLFF; DNA: TGTGCCAGCAGCGTAGTTGGAGGAGGGGGAAAGCTGTTTTTT
V: TRBV6-6; size: many; J: TRBJ2-6; D: TRBD1; CDR3: CASRGFGTGSSGANVLTF; DNA: TGTGCCAGCAGAGGGTTCGGGACAGGGTCGAGCGGGGCCAACGTCCTGACTTTC
V: TRBV5-1; size: many; J: TRBJ2-1; D: TRBD1; CDR3: CASSLARGNEQFF; DNA: TGCGCCAGCAGCTTGGCCAGGGGGAATGAGCAGTTCTTC
V: TRBV7-6; size: many; J: TRBJ1-1; D: NA; CDR3: CASSLAKLGTPNTEAFF; DNA: TGTGCCAGCAGCTTAGCTAAACTGGGGACACCCAACACTGAAGCTTTCTTT
V: TRBV7-2; size: many; J: TRBJ2-5; D: NA; CDR3: CASSLVGDNQETQYF; DNA: TGTGCCAGCAGCTTAGTGGGGGATAACCAAGAGACCCAGTACTTC
V: TRBV19; size: few; J: TRBJ1-2; D: TRBD1; CDR3: CASGEQGQVYGYTF; DNA: TGTGCCAGTGGAGAACAGGGGCAAGTCTATGGCTACACCTTC
V: TRBV27; size: many; J: TRBJ1-2; D: NA; CDR3: CASSTGGTNYGYTF; DNA: TGTGCCAGCAGTACGGGGGGAACGAACTATGGCTACACCTTC
V: TRBV20-1; size: NA; J: TRBJ1-1; D: NA; CDR3: CSAPVRDTEAFF; DNA: TGCAGTGCCCCCGTTAGGGACACTGAAGCTTTCTTT
V: TRBV7-9; size: many; J: TRBJ2-3; D: TRBD1; CDR3: CASSPTGSDTQYF; DNA: TGTGCCAGCAGCCCGACAGGGTCAGATACGCAGTATTTT
V: TRBV11-2; size: many; J: TRBJ1-1; D: NA; CDR3: CASRSELNTEAFF; DNA: TGTGCCAGCAGGAGCGAGTTGAACACTGAAGCTTTCTTT
V: TRBV28; size: many; J: TRBJ2-7; D: TRBD2; CDR3: CASSGTSQYF; DNA: TGTGCCAGCAGTGGGACTAGTCAGTACTTC
V: TRBV30; size: few; J: TRBJ2-5; D: TRBD2; CDR3: CAWSQGLAGQETQYF; DNA: TGTGCCTGGAGTCAGGGACTAGCGGGACAAGAGACCCAGTACTTC
V: TRBV29-1; size: many; J: TRBJ1-2; D: TRBD1; CDR3: CSAGRDREVGGYTF; DNA: TGCAGCGCAGGCCGGGACAGGGAAGTCGGTGGCTACACCTTC
V: TRBV12-3/TRBV12-4; size: many; J: TRBJ1-5; D: TRBD1; CDR3: CASKQGGSNQPQHF; DNA: TGTGCCAGCAAACAGGGGGGAAGCAATCAGCCCCAGCATTTT
V: TRBV10-3; size: NA; J: TRBJ2-5; D: NA; CDR3: CAISPRQEETQYF; DNA: TGTGCCATCAGTCCGAGACAGGAAGAGACCCAGTACTTC
V: TRBV6-1; size: many; J: TRBJ1-1; D: NA; CDR3: CASSEARREEAFF; DNA: TGTGCCAGCAGTGAAGCTCGACGGGAGGAAGCTTTCTTT
V: TRBV20-1; size: many; J: TRBJ1-6; D: TRBD1; CDR3: CSAWTGNSPLHF; DNA: TGCAGTGCCTGGACAGGAAATTCACCCCTCCACTTT
V: TRBV27; size: many; J: TRBJ2-1; D: NA; CDR3: CASSKGQGLSYNEQFF; DNA: TGTGCCAGCAGTAAGGGGCAGGGGCTTTCCTACAATGAGCAGTTCTTC
V: TRBV4-3; size: few; J: TRBJ2-7; D: TRBD1; CDR3: CASSPDWGQGLGDEQYF; DNA: TGCGCCAGCAGCCCGGATTGGGGACAGGGACTTGGGGACGAGCAGTACTTC